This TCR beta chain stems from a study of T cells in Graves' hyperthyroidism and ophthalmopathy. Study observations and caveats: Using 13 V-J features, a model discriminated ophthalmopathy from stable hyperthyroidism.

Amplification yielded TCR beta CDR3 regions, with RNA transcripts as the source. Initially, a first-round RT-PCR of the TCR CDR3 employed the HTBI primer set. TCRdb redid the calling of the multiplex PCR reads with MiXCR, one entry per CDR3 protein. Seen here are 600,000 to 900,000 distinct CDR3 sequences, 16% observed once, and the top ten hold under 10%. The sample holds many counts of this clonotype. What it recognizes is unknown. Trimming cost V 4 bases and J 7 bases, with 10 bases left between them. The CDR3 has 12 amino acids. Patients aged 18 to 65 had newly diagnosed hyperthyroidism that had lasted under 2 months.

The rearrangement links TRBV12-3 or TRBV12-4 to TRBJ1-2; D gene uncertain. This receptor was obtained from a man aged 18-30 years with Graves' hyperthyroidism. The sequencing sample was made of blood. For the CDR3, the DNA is TGTGCCAGCAGTTGGACCGGCCTTGGCTACACCTTC. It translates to CASSWTGLGYTF.